What follows are 7 T cell receptor beta chains derived from one specimen sequenced in a study of shared T cell receptors in the human thymus. Produced via immunoSEQ multiplex PCR; TCRdb's table is partial and in-frame only. The table shows hundreds of thousands of clones, with roughly 90% occurring only once. This sample also belongs to another study, concerning human thymus T cells.

Source material: thymocytes. Every receptor here comes from a boy younger than two with a congenital heart defect.

The V gene is TRBV29-1, the J gene TRBJ2-7, with a weak D call TRBD1 (6 bases). This CDR3 is built from 14 residues. Per germline, CDR1 SQVTM and CDR2 ANQGSEA. V lost 6 bases to trimming and J lost 0 bases, with 15 bases between them. The CDR3 DNA reads TGCAGCGTGGGCGACAGGTATGGCTCCTACGAGCAGTACTTC. Its translation is CSVGDRYGSYEQYF.

CDR3 region: CASTRPSFYNEQFF. The CDR3 coding sequence is TGTGCCAGCACCCGCCCGAGCTTTTACAATGAGCAGTTCTTC. The chain couples TRBV7-2 to TRBJ2-1; D is unclear. V was shortened by 7 bases and J by 4 bases, with 14 bases between the two germline ends. This CDR3 is 14 amino acids long. CDR1 and CDR2 from the germline V gene are SGHTA and FQGNSA.

This chain joins TRBV6-1 and TRBJ2-2, with D unclear. This CDR3 has 14 residues. V was shortened by 1 base and J by 4 bases, with 7 bases between the two germline ends. Germline V lookup: CDR1 MNHNS, CDR2 SASEGT. The CDR3 nucleotides read TGTGCCAGCAGTGAAGGGCCGGGCACCGGGGAGCTGTTTTTT. Its translation is CASSEGPGTGELFF.

The chain couples TRBV10-3 to TRBJ2-7; no reliable D call. The germline gives CDR1 ENHRY, CDR2 SYGVKD. CDR3 size: 11 residues. The V end was cut by 8 bases, the J end by 4 bases, with 9 bases between. CDR3 sequence: CAIRVQYEQYF. The CDR3 coding sequence is TGTGCCATCCGGGTGCAGTACGAGCAGTACTTC.

V usage is TRBV15 and J usage is TRBJ1-5; tentatively, D is TRBD1 (6 bases). Per germline, CDR1 LNHNV and CDR2 YYDKDF (reference sequence). The CDR3 runs to 19 residues. Trimming removed 1 base from V and 4 bases from J, with 23 bases in between. In DNA, the CDR3 is TGTGCCACCAGCAGAGCCCCCGGGAGGGACATCCTCCCGAATCAGCCCCAGCATTTT. Translated: CATSRAPGRDILPNQPQHF.

V and J are TRBV30 and TRBJ1-2, with D perhaps TRBD1 (5 bases). Germline V gives CDR1 GTSNPN, CDR2 SVGIG (reference sequence). V shed 0 bases and J shed 8 bases, with 10 bases lying between them. The CDR3 is 12 residues long. The CDR3 DNA is TGTGCCTGGAGTGTACCGGGGGGGGGCTACACCTTC. Its protein is CAWSVPGGGYTF.

The chain employs TRBV4-2 and TRBJ2-2; D not resolved. This CDR3 region has 12 residues. Germline assignment: CDR1 LGHNA and CDR2 YNFKEQ. Trimming removed 3 bases at V and 5 bases at J, with 4 bases between. CDR3 bases: TGTGCCAGCAGCCAGTCAACCGGGGAGCTGTTTTTT. Translating it yields CASSQSTGELFF.